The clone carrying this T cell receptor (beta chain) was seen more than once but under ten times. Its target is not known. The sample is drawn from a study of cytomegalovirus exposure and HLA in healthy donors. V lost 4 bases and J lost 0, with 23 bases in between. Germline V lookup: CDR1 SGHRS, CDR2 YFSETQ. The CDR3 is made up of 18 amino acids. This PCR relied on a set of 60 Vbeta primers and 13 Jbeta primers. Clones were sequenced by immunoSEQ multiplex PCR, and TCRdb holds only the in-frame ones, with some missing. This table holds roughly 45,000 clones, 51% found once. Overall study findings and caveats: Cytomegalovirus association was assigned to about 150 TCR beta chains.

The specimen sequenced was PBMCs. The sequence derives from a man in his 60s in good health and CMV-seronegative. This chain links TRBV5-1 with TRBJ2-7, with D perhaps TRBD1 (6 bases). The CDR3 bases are TGCGCCAGCAGCCAACCAGGGGCGCGTAGGGGATACTCCTACGAGCAGTACTTC. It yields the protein CASSQPGARRGYSYEQYF.